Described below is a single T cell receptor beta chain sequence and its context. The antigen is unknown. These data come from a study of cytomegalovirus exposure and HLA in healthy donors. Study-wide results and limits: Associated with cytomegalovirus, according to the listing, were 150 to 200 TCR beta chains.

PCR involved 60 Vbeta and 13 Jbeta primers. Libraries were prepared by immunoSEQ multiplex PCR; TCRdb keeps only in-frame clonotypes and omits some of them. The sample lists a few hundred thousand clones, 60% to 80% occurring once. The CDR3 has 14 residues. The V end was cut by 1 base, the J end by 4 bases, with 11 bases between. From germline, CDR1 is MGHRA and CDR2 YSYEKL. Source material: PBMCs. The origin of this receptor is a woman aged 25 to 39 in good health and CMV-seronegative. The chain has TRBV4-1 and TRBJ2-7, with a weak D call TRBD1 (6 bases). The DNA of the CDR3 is TGCGCCAGCAGCCAAGGGACAGCCCCTTACGAGCAGTACTTC. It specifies CASSQGTAPYEQYF.